Listed here are 16 T cell receptor beta chains from one sample, sequenced in a study of control samples from healthy donors and cancer patients. The assay was immunoSEQ multiplex PCR, and TCRdb's table has in-frame clones only and misses some. The sample lists a few hundred thousand clones, around 90% occurring once. Sample: PBMCs. All receptors come from a man aged 40-55 years with head and neck cancer.

The rearrangement joins TRBV6-5 to TRBJ2-2; 8 bases are shared with TRBD1. Germline lookup yields CDR1 MNHEY and CDR2 SVGAGI. The CDR3 extends over 14 amino acids. Losses at the gene ends were 10 bases for V and 5 bases for J; bases not matched to a gene: 9. The CDR3 spells CATRPDRETGELFF. CDR3 coding DNA: TGTGCCACCCGACCGGACAGGGAGACCGGGGAGCTGTTTTTT.

The chain couples TRBV6-5 to TRBJ2-7, with TRBD2 matching over 13 bases. The CDR3 sequence is 15 residues long. The V gene end was trimmed by 5 bases and the J gene end by 6 bases; junction bases not matched to a gene: 7. Looked up from germline, CDR1 is MNHEY and CDR2 is SVGAGI. The CDR3 DNA reads as TGTGCCAGCAGTACAAGGACTAGCGGGGGCCCCGAGCAGTACTTC. It translates to CASSTRTSGGPEQYF.

V gene TRBV9 combines with J gene TRBJ2-7; no firm D call. Trimming removed 2 bases at V and 0 bases at J, with 6 bases between. The CDR3 sequence is 13 residues long. The germline gives CDR1 SGDLS, CDR2 YYNGEE. CDR3 in DNA: TGTGCCAGCAGCGTTGACCACTCCTACGAGCAGTACTTC. It specifies CASSVDHSYEQYF.

A single count supports this clone. The rearrangement links TRBV5-1 to TRBJ1-3, with 9 bases aligning to TRBD1. J lost 0 bases, V lost 3 bases, and 4 bases had no gene match. In germline, CDR1 is SGHRS, CDR2 YFSETQ. The CDR3 spans 16 residues. The CDR3 reads CASSWTGARSGNTIYF. In nucleotides, the CDR3 is TGCGCCAGCAGCTGGACAGGGGCACGCTCTGGAAACACCATATATTTT.

This chain links TRBV6-5 with TRBJ2-3, with 8 bases aligning to TRBD2. This CDR3 region has 16 residues. CDR1 and CDR2 from the germline V gene are MNHEY and SVGAGI. Germline trimming cut 2 bases from V and 1 base from J; bases unmatched to any gene: 5. In DNA form, the CDR3 reads TGTGCCAGCAGTTACGGTCTAGCGGGTGGCACAGATACGCAGTATTTT. It codes for CASSYGLAGGTDTQYF.

J is TRBJ1-4 and V is TRBV30, with no clear D. CDR1 is GTSNPN and CDR2 is SVGIG in the germline V gene (reference sequence). V was shortened by 3 bases and J by 2 bases, with 10 bases between the two germline ends. CDR3 length equals 14 residues. As DNA, the CDR3 is TGTGCCTGGAGGAGGCCTCCGACTAATGAAAAACTGTTTTTT. Its translation is CAWRRPPTNEKLFF.

The V and J genes are TRBV27 and TRBJ2-7; TRBD2 is a possible D gene (5 bases). The CDR3 consists of 11 residues. Between the trimmed V and J ends, which lost 11 bases and 3 bases, there was a span of 11 bases. Germline V gives CDR1 MNHEY, CDR2 SMNVEV (reference sequence). CDR3 DNA sequence: TGTGCCTGTGGCGGAGGCTACGAGCAGTACTTC. Protein: CACGGGYEQYF.

CDR3 protein: CASSTGTAYNEQFF. In DNA form, the CDR3 reads TGTGCCAGCAGCACCGGGACAGCCTACAATGAGCAGTTCTTC. The chain recombines TRBV7-3 with TRBJ2-1; 7 positions match TRBD1. This CDR3 is built from 14 residues. Germline CDR1 SGHTA, CDR2 FQGTGA. V lost 5 bases to trimming and J lost 2 bases; unmatched junction nucleotides: 3. Together with reference TRBV7-3 and TRBJ2-1, the CDR3 gives the full variable domain: GAGVSQTPSNKVTEKGKYVELRCDPISGHTALYWYRQSLGQGPEFLIYFQGTGAADDSGLPNDRFFAVRPEGSVSTLKIQRTERGDSAVYLCASSTGTAYNEQFFGPGTRLTVL.

This sequence joins TRBV2 and TRBJ2-5, with 8 bases aligning to TRBD2. V lost 0 bases to trimming and J lost 7 bases; unmatched junction nucleotides: 10. CDR3 length: 16 residues. Germline V gene lookup returns CDR1 SNHLY and CDR2 FYNNEI. The CDR3 nucleotides are TGTGCCAGCAGTGAAGCGCCCGGGACTAGACTGGCGACCCAGTACTTC. Protein product: CASSEAPGTRLATQYF.

The rearrangement links TRBV30 to TRBJ1-1; D perhaps matches TRBD1 (6 bases). The germline V gene encodes CDR1 GTSNPN and CDR2 SVGIG (reference sequence). The CDR3 has 15 amino acids. The germline V and J ends were trimmed by 5 bases and 0 bases, with 16 bases remaining between them. For the CDR3, the DNA is TGTGCCTGGGTCGGGGGGGCCTCTATGAACACTGAAGCTTTCTTT. Residues: CAWVGGASMNTEAFF.

This chain joins TRBV11-2 and TRBJ2-7, with D possibly being TRBD2 (6 bases). The ends were cut back, 5 bases at V and 2 bases at J, with 13 bases in the middle. In germline, CDR1 is SGHAT, CDR2 FQNNGV. The CDR3 runs to 14 residues. The DNA of the CDR3 is TGTGCCAGCAGCCGCCAGGCGGGGACCTACGAGCAGTACTTC. This encodes CASSRQAGTYEQYF.

V gene TRBV27 combines with J gene TRBJ2-2; D may match TRBD1 or TRBD2 (5 bases each). Germline CDR1 MNHEY, CDR2 SMNVEV (reference sequence). V gave up 4 bases and J gave up 4 bases, with 19 bases separating them. The CDR3 length is 17 residues. Here the CDR3 DNA reads TGTGCCAGCAGTTCGGGAAGGGGTCATGCTAGCACCGGGGAGCTGTTTTTT. Translating gives CASSSGRGHASTGELFF.

The V call is TRBV27, the J call TRBJ2-7, with 7 bases that match TRBD2. V shed 3 bases, J shed 5 bases, and the junction held 7 bases outside the gene matches. The CDR3 has 14 amino acids. Germline V gene data show CDR1 as MNHEY and CDR2 as SMNVEV (reference sequence). The CDR3 region is CASSLSGEVNEQYF. As DNA, the CDR3 is TGTGCCAGCAGTTTGAGCGGGGAAGTCAACGAGCAGTACTTC.

The V and J genes are TRBV2 and TRBJ1-2, with D possibly TRBD1 on 6 matching bases. There are 12 residues in the CDR3. Per the germline V gene, CDR1 is SNHLY and CDR2 is FYNNEI. V lost 6 bases to trimming and J lost 5 bases, with 10 bases between them. In DNA, the CDR3 is TGTGCCAGCAGGCCCCAGGGGTATGGCTACACCTTC. It codes for CASRPQGYGYTF. The complete variable domain, with remaining parts taken from reference TRBV2 and TRBJ1-2, reads EPEVTQTPSHQVTQMGQEVILRCVPISNHLYFYWYRQILGQKVEFLVSFYNNEISEKSEIFDDQFSVERPDGSNFTLKIRSTKLEDSAMYFCASRPQGYGYTFGSGTRLTVV.

This clone was seen once. This CDR3 reads CASGGAGQIFSGNTIYF. CDR3 coding DNA: TGTGCCAGCGGGGGGGCTGGACAGATTTTCTCTGGAAACACCATATATTTT. The chain combines TRBV28 with TRBJ1-3, with D perhaps TRBD1 (6 bases). V was trimmed by 8 bases and J by 0 bases, leaving 20 bases between them. Germline CDR1 reads MDHEN; CDR2 reads SYDVKM. The CDR3 covers 17 residues.

V usage is TRBV18 and J usage is TRBJ2-5; weak D call: TRBD2 (5 bases). CDR3 length equals 13 residues. Germline CDR1 and CDR2: KGHSH and LQKENI. Between the trimmed V and J ends, which lost 4 bases and 5 bases, there was a span of 11 bases. CDR3 nucleotides: TGTGCCAGCTCACGACTATCCTCGGAGACCCAGTACTTC. As protein: CASSRLSSETQYF.